This TCR beta chain was identified in a study of spatial heterogeneity in lung cancer. This clonotype was recorded many times. This beta chain lies outside the target of a library built for alpha chains; its clone size means little. The time point is: sample taken at primary tumor resection. Patients with untreated early-stage non-small cell lung cancer, numbering approximately 79, were the donors. Tumor, nontumor lung or frozen PBMC supplied whole RNA that was sequenced unsorted. The CDR3 spans 14 residues. Germline CDR1 SGHTA, CDR2 FQGNSA. The V end was cut by 2 bases, the J end by 3 bases, with 10 bases between. Each CDR3 protein is one row after TCRdb ran MiXCR on the 5' RACE reads. The repertoire holds around 14,000 distinct CDR3 sequences, with 3.6% as singletons.

Here the sequenced sample was normal lung tissue next to the tumor, taken at surgery. The sequence came from a male donor with early-stage non-small cell lung cancer. The V call is TRBV7-2, the J call TRBJ2-5; maybe TRBD2 (6 bases). The CDR3 reads CASSLFAGKETQYF. DNA for the CDR3: TGTGCCAGCAGCTTATTCGCGGGGAAAGAGACCCAGTACTTC.